This T cell receptor (beta chain) was identified during a study of blood T cell repertoires in COVID-19. There are many counts of this clone. The assay was immunoSEQ multiplex PCR, and TCRdb's table has in-frame clones only and misses some. The data show tens of thousands of clones, about 80% seen once. The sample was peripheral blood. The TCR was taken from a woman in her sixties or seventies with acute or convalescent COVID-19.

The CDR3 nucleotides read TGTGCCAGTAGTTATCGCTCAGGAACGGCAGATACGCAGTATTTT. This sequence encodes CASSYRSGTADTQYF. This chain links TRBV19 with TRBJ2-3; D ambiguous. Germline assignment: CDR1 LNHDA and CDR2 SQIVND (reference sequence). The CDR3 extends over 15 amino acids. Trimming shortened V by 5 bases and J by 4 bases, and 16 bases separated the two germline ends.